This T cell receptor (beta chain) was captured in a study of blood T cell repertoires in COVID-19. Study details: Sites in the United States, Italy and Spain provided acute and convalescent COVID-19 samples. PBMCs, B-cell-depleted T cells, or T cells provided the cDNA or gDNA that made up the material.

The CDR3 has 16 amino acids. Trimming cost V 7 bases and J 1 base; bases outside gene matches: 10. Germline lookup yields CDR1 WNHNN and CDR2 SYGVQD (reference sequence). This clone was observed a few times. Under the authors' procedure: Reference gene primers were amplified, and this amplification served to estimate nucleated cell counts. TCRdb's copy holds only in-frame clones and misses some; the assay was immunoSEQ multiplex PCR. V and J calls and clone size are those listed in that table; D and trimming were worked out from the DNA. The data contain under 200,000 clones, 88% of them singletons. This clonotype originated in a man aged 40-55 years with active or convalescent COVID-19. Sequenced material: peripheral blood. This chain uses TRBV10-1 with TRBJ2-1, with 7 bases matching TRBD1. CDR3 in DNA: TGCGCCAGCAACCTGACAGGGAGATTTTCCTACAATGAGCAGTTCTTC. It specifies CASNLTGRFSYNEQFF.